The clone carrying this T cell receptor beta chain has at least ten counts. The target antigen is unknown. This specimen comes from a study of early T cells in non-severe SARS-CoV-2 infection. Study-level information: From unsorted whole blood, bulk RNA was sequenced, and the chains remained unpaired. Overall study results and limits: Matching against VDJdb likely underestimated virus-specific expansions, favoring anti-spike CD8.

Trimming removed 8 bases from V and 2 bases from J; junction bases left unmatched: 9. This CDR3 region has 14 residues. The germline V gene encodes CDR1 SEHNR and CDR2 FQNEAQ (reference sequence). Unique molecular identifiers tagged individual cDNA molecules. Via MiXCR, TCRdb re-called the 5' RACE reads, giving one row per CDR3 protein. The sample shows tens of thousands of distinct CDR3 sequences, roughly 12% of them seen only once. The rearrangement joins TRBV7-9 to TRBJ2-7; 7 bases line up with TRBD2. The source material was whole blood, sampled at baseline. This sequence was found in an adult who was a healthcare worker with PCR-confirmed SARS-CoV-2 infection or an uninfected control (not recorded which). In DNA form, the CDR3 reads TGTGCCAGCGCCAAAGGCGGGAGCGCCTACGAGCAGTACTTC. It translates to CASAKGGSAYEQYF.